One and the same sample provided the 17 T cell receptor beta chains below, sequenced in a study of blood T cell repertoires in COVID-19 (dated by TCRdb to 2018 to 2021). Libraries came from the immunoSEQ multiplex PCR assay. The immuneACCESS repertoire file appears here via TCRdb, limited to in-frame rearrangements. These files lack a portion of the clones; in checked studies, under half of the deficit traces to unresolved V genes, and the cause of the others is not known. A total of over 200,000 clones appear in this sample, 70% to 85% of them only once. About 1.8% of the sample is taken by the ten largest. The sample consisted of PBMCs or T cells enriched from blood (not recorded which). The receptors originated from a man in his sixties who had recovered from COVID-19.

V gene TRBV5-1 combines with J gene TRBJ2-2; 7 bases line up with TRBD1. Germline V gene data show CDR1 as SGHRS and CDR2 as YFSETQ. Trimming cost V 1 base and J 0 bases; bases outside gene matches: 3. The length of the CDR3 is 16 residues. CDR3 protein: CASSLQGDANTGELFF. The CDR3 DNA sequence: TGCGCCAGCAGCTTGCAGGGGGACGCGAACACCGGGGAGCTGTTTTTT. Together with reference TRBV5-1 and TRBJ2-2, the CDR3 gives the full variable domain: KAGVTQTPRYLIKTRGQQVTLSCSPISGHRSVSWYQQTPGQGLQFLFEYFSETQRNKGNFPGRFSGRQFSNSRSEMNVSTLELGDSALYLCASSLQGDANTGELFFGEGSRLTVL.

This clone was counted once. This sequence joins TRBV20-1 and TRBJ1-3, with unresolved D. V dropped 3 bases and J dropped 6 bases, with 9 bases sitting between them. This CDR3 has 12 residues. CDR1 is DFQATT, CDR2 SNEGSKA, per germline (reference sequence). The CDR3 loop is CSASTALNTIYF. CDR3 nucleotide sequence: TGCAGTGCTAGTACAGCCCTAAACACCATATATTTT.

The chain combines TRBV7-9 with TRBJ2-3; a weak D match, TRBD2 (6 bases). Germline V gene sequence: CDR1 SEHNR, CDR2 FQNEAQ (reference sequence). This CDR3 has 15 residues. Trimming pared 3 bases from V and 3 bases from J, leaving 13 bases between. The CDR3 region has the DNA TGTGCCAGCAGCTTGAAGCAGGGAGGTACAGATACGCAGTATTTT. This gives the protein CASSLKQGGTDTQYF. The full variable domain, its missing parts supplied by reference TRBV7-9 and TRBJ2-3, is DTGVSQNPRHKITKRGQNVTFRCDPISEHNRLYWYRQTLGQGPEFLTYFQNEAQLEKSRLLSDRFSAERPKGSFSTLEIQRTEQGDSAMYLCASSLKQGGTDTQYFGPGTRLTVL.

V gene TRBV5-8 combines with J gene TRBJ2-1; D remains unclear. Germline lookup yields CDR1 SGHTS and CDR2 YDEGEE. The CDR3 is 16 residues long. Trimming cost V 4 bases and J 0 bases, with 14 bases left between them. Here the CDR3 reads CASSPERSFSYNEQFF. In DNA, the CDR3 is TGTGCCAGCAGCCCGGAGAGGAGCTTCTCCTACAATGAGCAGTTCTTC. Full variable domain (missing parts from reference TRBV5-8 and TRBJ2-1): EAGVTQSPTHLIKTRGQQATLRCSPISGHTSVYWYQQALGLGLQFLLWYDEGEERNRGNFPPRFSGRQFPNYSSELNVNALELEDSALYLCASSPERSFSYNEQFFGPGTRLTVL.

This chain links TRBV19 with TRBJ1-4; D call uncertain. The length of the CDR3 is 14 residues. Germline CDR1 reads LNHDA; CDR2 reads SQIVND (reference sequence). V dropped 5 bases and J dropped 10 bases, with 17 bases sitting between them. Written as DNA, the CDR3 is TGTGCCAGTAGTTATATAGCAGTTGGTGGAAAACTGTTTTTT. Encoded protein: CASSYIAVGGKLFF. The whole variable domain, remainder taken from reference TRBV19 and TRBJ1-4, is DGGITQSPKYLFRKEGQNVTLSCEQNLNHDAMYWYRQDPGQGLRLIYYSQIVNDFQKGDIAEGYSVSREKKESFPLTVTSAQKNPTAFYLCASSYIAVGGKLFFGSGTQLSVL.

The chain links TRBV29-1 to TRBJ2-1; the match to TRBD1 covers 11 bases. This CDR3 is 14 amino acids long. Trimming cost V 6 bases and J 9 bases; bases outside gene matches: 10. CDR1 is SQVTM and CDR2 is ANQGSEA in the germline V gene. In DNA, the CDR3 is TGCAGCGTGAGGGACAGGGGGGTGTACGGTGAGCAGTTCTTC. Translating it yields CSVRDRGVYGEQFF.

The CDR3 spells CSASPGVGYTF. In DNA form, the CDR3 reads TGCAGTGCTAGCCCCGGGGTTGGCTACACCTTC. The rearrangement uses TRBV20-1 and TRBJ1-2; D gene ambiguous. The germline V gene has CDR1 DFQATT and CDR2 SNEGSKA (reference sequence). CDR3 length: 11 amino acids. Trimming cost V 3 bases and J 7 bases, with 9 bases left between them.

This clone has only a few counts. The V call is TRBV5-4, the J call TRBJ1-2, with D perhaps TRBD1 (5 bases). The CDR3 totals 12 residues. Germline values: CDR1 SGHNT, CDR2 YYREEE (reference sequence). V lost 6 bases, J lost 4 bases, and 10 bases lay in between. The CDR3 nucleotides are TGTGCCAGCACCGCAGACAGCTATGGCTACACCTTC. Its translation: CASTADSYGYTF.

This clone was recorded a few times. CDR3 protein: CASSPGVTSPEQFF. DNA of the CDR3: TGCGCCAGCAGCCCCGGAGTGACTAGCCCTGAGCAGTTCTTC. The chain links TRBV5-1 to TRBJ2-1, with 7 nucleotides matching TRBD2. Germline lookup yields CDR1 SGHRS and CDR2 YFSETQ. With 4 bases clipped from V and 9 bases from J, the junction kept 10 bases outside the gene matches. The CDR3 is 14 amino acids.

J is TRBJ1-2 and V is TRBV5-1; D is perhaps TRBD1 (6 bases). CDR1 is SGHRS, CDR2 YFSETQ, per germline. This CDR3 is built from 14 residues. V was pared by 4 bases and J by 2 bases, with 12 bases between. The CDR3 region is CASSAATGNYGYTF. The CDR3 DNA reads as TGCGCCAGCAGCGCGGCGACAGGAAACTATGGCTACACCTTC. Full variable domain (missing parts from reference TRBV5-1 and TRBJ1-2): KAGVTQTPRYLIKTRGQQVTLSCSPISGHRSVSWYQQTPGQGLQFLFEYFSETQRNKGNFPGRFSGRQFSNSRSEMNVSTLELGDSALYLCASSAATGNYGYTFGSGTRLTVV.

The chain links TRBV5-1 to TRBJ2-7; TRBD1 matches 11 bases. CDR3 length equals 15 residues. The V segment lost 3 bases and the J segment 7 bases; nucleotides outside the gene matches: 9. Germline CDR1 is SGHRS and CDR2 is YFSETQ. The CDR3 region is CASSWGQGDLGEQYF. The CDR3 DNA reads TGCGCCAGCAGCTGGGGACAGGGGGACTTGGGTGAGCAGTACTTC.

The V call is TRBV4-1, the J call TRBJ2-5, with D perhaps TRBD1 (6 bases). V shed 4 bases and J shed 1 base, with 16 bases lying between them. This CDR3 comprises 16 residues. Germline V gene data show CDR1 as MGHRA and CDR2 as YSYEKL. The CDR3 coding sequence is TGCGCCAGCAGCCCATCCGGGACACCCAGCCAAGAGACCCAGTACTTC. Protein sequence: CASSPSGTPSQETQYF.

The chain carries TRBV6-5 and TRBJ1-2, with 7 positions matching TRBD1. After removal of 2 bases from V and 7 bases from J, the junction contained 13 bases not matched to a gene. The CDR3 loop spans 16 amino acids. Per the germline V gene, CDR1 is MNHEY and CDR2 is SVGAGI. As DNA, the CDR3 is TGTGCCAGCAGTTACACCCAGGGGGGCAGGGGGACTGGCTACACCTTC. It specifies CASSYTQGGRGTGYTF.

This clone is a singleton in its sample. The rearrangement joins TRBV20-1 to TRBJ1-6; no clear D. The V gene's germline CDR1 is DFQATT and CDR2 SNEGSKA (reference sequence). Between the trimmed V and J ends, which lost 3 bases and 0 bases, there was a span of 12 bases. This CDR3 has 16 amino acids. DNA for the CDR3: TGCAGTGCTAGTCTTTACGGGAGCTCCTATAATTCACCCCTCCACTTT. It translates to CSASLYGSSYNSPLHF.

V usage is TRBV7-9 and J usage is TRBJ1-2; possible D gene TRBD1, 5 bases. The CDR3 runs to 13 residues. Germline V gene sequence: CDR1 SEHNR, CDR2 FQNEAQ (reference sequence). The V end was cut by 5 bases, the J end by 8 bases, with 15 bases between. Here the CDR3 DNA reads TGTGCCAGCAGCCCTCTCCCAGGGCCAGGCTACACCTTC. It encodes CASSPLPGPGYTF.

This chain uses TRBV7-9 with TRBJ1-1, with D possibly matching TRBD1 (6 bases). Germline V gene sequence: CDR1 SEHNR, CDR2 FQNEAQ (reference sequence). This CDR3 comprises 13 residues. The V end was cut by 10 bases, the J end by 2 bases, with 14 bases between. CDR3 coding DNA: TGTGCCACCTCCAGGGGACCTAACACTGAAGCTTTCTTT. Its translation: CATSRGPNTEAFF.

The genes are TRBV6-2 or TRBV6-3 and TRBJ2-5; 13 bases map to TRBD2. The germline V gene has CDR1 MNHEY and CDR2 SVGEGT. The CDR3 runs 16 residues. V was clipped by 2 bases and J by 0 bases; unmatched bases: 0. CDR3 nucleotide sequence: TGTGCCAGCAGTTACGGGACTAGCGGGGACCAAGAGACCCAGTACTTC. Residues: CASSYGTSGDQETQYF.